Each of the 12 T cell receptor beta chains below was sequenced from the same sample in a study of T cell responses to AZD1222 COVID-19 vaccine (dated by TCRdb to the early 2020s). This specimen's time point label, interpreted: baseline before first vaccination. The library relied on the immunoSEQ multiplex PCR assay. Entries here come from immuneACCESS through TCRdb and include only in-frame sequences with V and J called. Some clones fail to appear in such tables; in the studies checked, an unresolved V gene covers under half of the shortfall, and the cause of the remainder is unknown. Recorded for this sample are about 150,000 clones; around 88% of them occurred a single time. Jointly, the top ten make up roughly 2% of the sample. The starting material was peripheral blood, obtained on day 0 of AZD1222 vaccination. Receptors originate from an adult in good health.

In nucleotides, the CDR3 is TGTGCCAGCAGCCGGGACAGGGGCGAGACCCAGTACTTC. Its translation: CASSRDRGETQYF. J is TRBJ2-5 and V is TRBV7-2, with 10 bases fitting TRBD1. Germline V gives CDR1 SGHTA, CDR2 FQGNSA. The CDR3 runs to 13 residues. The ends lost 5 bases at V and 5 bases at J; junction bases unmatched: 2.

The CDR3 loop reads CASSIYNTEAFF. As DNA, the CDR3 is TGTGCCAGCAGTATTTATAACACTGAAGCTTTCTTT. The V gene is TRBV6-5, the J gene TRBJ1-1; D not resolved. Germline lookup yields CDR1 MNHEY and CDR2 SVGAGI. The germline V and J ends were trimmed by 5 bases and 2 bases, with 6 bases remaining between them. The CDR3 has 12 residues.

This clone was seen a handful of times. The chain has TRBV10-2 and TRBJ2-3; unclear D gene. V lost 0 bases and J lost 0, with 10 bases in between. Per germline, CDR1 WSHSY and CDR2 SAAADI. The CDR3 loop spans 16 amino acids. The chain's CDR3 is CASSESKDPSTDTQYF. The CDR3, as DNA: TGCGCCAGCAGTGAGTCCAAGGACCCTAGCACAGATACGCAGTATTTT.

The DNA for the CDR3 is TGTGCCAGCAGTTCGGACAGGGGACGGAGCTATAATTCACCCCTCCACTTT. It is translated as CASSSDRGRSYNSPLHF. The chain couples TRBV27 to TRBJ1-6; 9 bases agree with TRBD1. The CDR3 is 17 amino acids. Germline V CDR1 and CDR2: MNHEY, SMNVEV (reference sequence). The V segment lost 4 bases and the J segment 3 bases; nucleotides outside the gene matches: 7.

The chain uses TRBV3-1 (or the pseudogene TRBV3-2) and TRBJ1-2; TRBD1 aligns across 11 bases. The CDR3 contains 15 residues. CDR1 LGHDT and CDR2 YNNKEL come from the germline V gene (reference sequence). Trimming removed 2 bases from V and 3 bases from J; junction bases left unmatched: 2. DNA of the CDR3: TGTGCCAGCAGCCAACGGGACAGGGGGGACTATGGCTACACCTTC. Protein sequence: CASSQRDRGDYGYTF.

In DNA form, the CDR3 reads TGTGCCAGCAGTGAACAAGGGAATCCCAATCAGCCCCAGCATTTT. Translation gives CASSEQGNPNQPQHF. V is TRBV6-1 and J is TRBJ1-5; D is unclear. CDR1 is MNHNS and CDR2 is SASEGT in the germline V gene. This CDR3 is 15 amino acids long. Trimming removed 2 bases at V and 3 bases at J, with 11 bases between.

This clone was recorded only once. The V and J genes are TRBV10-3 and TRBJ2-1, with a possible D match to TRBD2 (6 bases). From germline, CDR1 is ENHRY and CDR2 SYGVKD. The CDR3 spans 16 residues. Trimming shortened V by 2 bases and J by 6 bases, and 17 bases separated the two germline ends. The CDR3 region is CAISEHPDTGLNEQFF. The CDR3 DNA sequence: TGTGCCATCAGTGAGCATCCGGACACGGGACTCAATGAGCAGTTCTTC.

The chain uses TRBV7-2 and TRBJ2-3; D may be TRBD2 (6 bases). The germline V gene has CDR1 SGHTA and CDR2 FQGNSA. V lost 5 bases and J 0 bases, leaving 12 bases between the germline ends. CDR3 length equals 15 residues. The CDR3 bases are TGTGCCAGCAGCCCCCTAGGGACTAGCACAGATACGCAGTATTTT. Residues: CASSPLGTSTDTQYF.

The chain is built from TRBV19 and TRBJ2-6; D not certain. Trimming took off 2 bases at V and 0 bases at J, with 5 bases between the two ends. Germline values: CDR1 LNHDA, CDR2 SQIVND (reference sequence). This CDR3 has 15 amino acids. CDR3 in amino acids: CASSIKLSGANVLTF. The CDR3 DNA sequence: TGTGCCAGTAGTATAAAGCTCTCTGGGGCCAACGTCCTGACTTTC.

V gene TRBV6-5 combines with J gene TRBJ2-7; perhaps TRBD2 as D (5 bases). The CDR3 is made up of 12 amino acids. Trimming pared 8 bases from V and 1 base from J, leaving 9 bases between. CDR1 and CDR2 (germline): MNHEY, SVGAGI. The CDR3 is CASLRDSYEQYF. The CDR3 DNA reads TGTGCCAGCCTGAGGGATTCCTACGAGCAGTACTTC.

J is TRBJ2-1 and V is TRBV19; TRBD1 agrees at 7 bases. J lost 5 bases, V lost 5 bases, and 15 bases had no gene match. This CDR3 is 17 amino acids long. Germline lookup yields CDR1 LNHDA and CDR2 SQIVND (reference sequence). The CDR3 is CASSLATGVPANNEQFF. The CDR3 DNA is TGTGCCAGTAGTCTTGCCACAGGGGTTCCCGCTAACAATGAGCAGTTCTTC.

The chain joins TRBV15 to TRBJ2-5, with unresolved D. The V end lost 1 base, the J end lost 5 bases, and 8 bases lay between the germline ends. The CDR3 is 13 amino acids. CDR1 is LNHNV, CDR2 YYDKDF, per germline (reference sequence). CDR3 protein: CATSRASPETQYF. CDR3 in DNA: TGTGCCACCAGCAGAGCGTCTCCGGAGACCCAGTACTTC.